Listed below are T cell receptor beta chains from one sample, sequenced in a study of regulatory T cells in long-lasting Graves disease. Using its own MiXCR run on the multiplex PCR reads, TCRdb lists one record per CDR3 protein. The table shows roughly 320,000 distinct CDR3 sequences, with 16% occurring only once. This sample was also put to use in a study of T cells in Graves' hyperthyroidism and ophthalmopathy.

The input for sequencing was peripheral blood mononuclear cells (PBMCs), taken at new diagnosis, from a patient treated with antithyroid drugs. The receptors were sampled from a middle-aged man with Graves disease. The conserved cysteine and the conserved F or W are not part of the CDR3 here.

v_call	j_call	cdr3_aa
TRBV9	TRBJ1-2	ASSVGTGFLLSGYT
TRBV30	TRBJ2-7	AWSGNYEQY
TRBV24-1	TRBJ1-2	ATSETAGYGYT
TRBV28	TRBJ1-1	ASSLPPDGANTEAF
TRBV12-3/TRBV12-4	TRBJ2-1	ASSPRTGGNEQF
TRBV5-1	TRBJ2-7	ASSLGSGYGYEQY
TRBV28	TRBJ1-1	ASITAYTEAF
TRBV12-3/TRBV12-4	TRBJ2-1	ASSPTLAGGGDEQF
TRBV9	TRBJ2-5	ASSPSGGRGMGETQY
TRBV5-1	TRBJ2-7	ASRNNPSYKQY
TRBV10-2	TRBJ2-7	ASSEPGSSGAPAYEQY
TRBV9	TRBJ2-1	ASSVGGRYNEQF
TRBV7-9	TRBJ2-7	ASSLTRQGPYEQY